This T cell receptor (beta chain) was captured by sequencing in a study of blood T cell repertoires in COVID-19. Background on the study: Donors in the United States, Italy and Spain gave samples during acute or convalescent COVID-19. Nucleic acid was either cDNA or gDNA, and it came from T cells, B-cell-depleted T cells, or PBMCs.

V dropped 6 bases and J dropped 4 bases, with 12 bases sitting between them. CDR1 is SGHVS and CDR2 is FQNEAQ in the germline V gene. The CDR3 totals 13 residues. Cohorts were assigned according to the clinical history that participants reported. Original analysis: Reference gene primer amplification gave nucleated cell count estimates. Profiled with immunoSEQ multiplex PCR; TCRdb holds only in-frame clones, not every one. That table gives V, J and clone size, and the DNA gave D and trimming. The sample lists a few hundred thousand clones, 70% to 90% occurring once. This chain uses TRBV7-8 with TRBJ1-1; D possibly corresponds to TRBD1 (6 bases). Input material: PBMCs or T cells enriched from blood (not recorded which). This clonotype originated in a woman between 35 and 50 years old with acute COVID-19. DNA of the CDR3: TGTGCCAGCAGGAACAGGGCGGGCACTGAAGCTTTCTTT. It is translated as CASRNRAGTEAFF.